One sample yielded the 30 T cell receptor beta chains listed below, sequenced in a study of blood T cell repertoires in COVID-19. Generated by immunoSEQ multiplex PCR, the TCRdb table keeps only in-frame clones and is missing some. The table lists about 130,000 clones, 65% to 90% of them singletons. Source material: peripheral blood. All receptors come from a man aged 80 or over with active or convalescent COVID-19.

This clone was detected only a few times. The chain links TRBV5-4 to TRBJ1-2, with 7 bases identical to TRBD1. With V trimmed by 5 bases and J by 4 bases, 5 bases remained unmatched. The CDR3 length is 13 residues. Per germline, CDR1 SGHNT and CDR2 YYREEE (reference sequence). CDR3 DNA sequence: TGTGCCAGCAGACCGACAGGGACCTATGGCTACACCTTC. Protein sequence: CASRPTGTYGYTF.

The chain is built from TRBV5-1 and TRBJ1-2, with D tentatively TRBD1 (6 bases). V gave up 1 base and J gave up 6 bases, with 13 bases separating them. The CDR3 loop spans 14 amino acids. CDR1 and CDR2 from the germline V gene are SGHRS and YFSETQ. Here the CDR3 DNA reads TGCGCCAGCAGCTTGCGGGAGGAGGGGGATGGCTACACCTTC. Amino acid sequence: CASSLREEGDGYTF.

V is TRBV5-4 and J is TRBJ2-3, with 8 bases matching TRBD1. The V segment lost 6 bases and the J segment 4 bases; nucleotides outside the gene matches: 7. Germline V gene data show CDR1 as SGHNT and CDR2 as YYREEE (reference sequence). The CDR3 runs 14 residues. This CDR3 is CASKDRVDPDTQYF. The DNA of the CDR3 is TGTGCCAGCAAGGACAGGGTGGATCCAGATACGCAGTATTTT.

The chain is built from TRBV7-8 and TRBJ1-2, with a weak D call TRBD1 (5 bases). V gave up 1 base and J gave up 0 bases, with 9 bases separating them. The CDR3 consists of 15 residues. Germline V gene sequence: CDR1 SGHVS, CDR2 FQNEAQ. CDR3 loop: CASSLGGPSNYGYTF. Here the CDR3 DNA reads TGTGCCAGCAGCTTAGGGGGCCCGTCTAACTATGGCTACACCTTC.

The chain uses TRBV6-5 and TRBJ1-3, with D unresolved. CDR1 and CDR2 from the germline V gene are MNHEY and SVGAGI. The CDR3 covers 15 residues. The ends were cut back, 0 bases at V and 3 bases at J, with 9 bases in the middle. CDR3 protein: CASSYSSLNGNTIYF. The CDR3, as DNA: TGTGCCAGCAGTTACTCTTCACTTAATGGAAACACCATATATTTT.

This clone was counted a single time. This chain uses TRBV7-3 with TRBJ2-1, with D maybe TRBD2 (7 bases). Trimming shortened V by 0 bases and J by 3 bases, and 18 bases separated the two germline ends. This CDR3 has 18 amino acids. CDR1 is SGHTA and CDR2 is FQGTGA in the germline V gene. In nucleotides, the CDR3 is TGTGCCAGCAGCTTAACTCAGGGGCGCGGGGGACGCTACAATGAGCAGTTCTTC. Residues: CASSLTQGRGGRYNEQFF.

The V call is TRBV4-3, the J call TRBJ1-1; 11 nucleotides match TRBD1. V shed 0 bases and J 10 bases; nucleotides not matched to a gene: 10. CDR1 is LGHNA and CDR2 is YSLEER in the germline V gene. The CDR3 covers 16 residues. CDR3 sequence (DNA): TGCGCCAGCAGCCAAGAGGCAAGGACAGGGGGCAGTGTAGCTTTCTTT. It codes for CASSQEARTGGSVAFF.

Only a few counts were recorded for this clone. The V call is TRBV24-1, the J call TRBJ2-5, with 12 bases identical to TRBD1. The CDR3 has 16 residues. J was trimmed by 4 bases and V by 4 bases; bases with no gene match: 6. The germline CDR1 and CDR2 sequences are KGHDR and SFDVKD. CDR3 nucleotide sequence: TGTGCCACCAGTGAGGCGGGACAGGGGGCGGGAGAGACCCAGTACTTC. Its protein is CATSEAGQGAGETQYF.

The chain joins TRBV6-2 or TRBV6-3 to TRBJ2-2, with TRBD2 identical over 8 bases. The CDR3 extends over 16 amino acids. The V and J ends lost 2 bases and 0 bases, in that order; junction bases with no gene match: 2. Germline V gene data show CDR1 as MNHEY and CDR2 as SVGEGT. The CDR3 loop is CASSYPGLANTGELFF. In nucleotides, the CDR3 is TGTGCCAGCAGTTACCCGGGACTAGCGAACACCGGGGAGCTGTTTTTT.

The chain employs TRBV11-3 and TRBJ2-1; no reliable D call. Trimming took 0 bases from V and 9 from J, leaving 12 bases between them. This CDR3 is built from 14 residues. Germline CDR1 SGHNT, CDR2 YENEEA. DNA for the CDR3: TGTGCCAGCAGCTTAGACCCACGGAGCGCTGAGCAGTTCTTC. As protein: CASSLDPRSAEQFF.

The chain employs TRBV19 and TRBJ1-2; 7 positions agree with TRBD1. CDR1 LNHDA and CDR2 SQIVND come from the germline V gene (reference sequence). This CDR3 is built from 16 residues. V was pared by 3 bases and J by 8 bases, with 15 bases of the junction left unmatched. In DNA form, the CDR3 reads TGTGCCAGTAGTATCCCCGACAGGGATCTGCCGTCCGGCTACACCTTC. Its translation: CASSIPDRDLPSGYTF.

This chain links TRBV18 with TRBJ1-5; 8 positions match TRBD1. This CDR3 is built from 14 residues. J gave up 1 base and V 5 bases, and 1 base lay outside the gene matches. Per the germline V gene, CDR1 is KGHSH and CDR2 is LQKENI. CDR3 sequence reads: CASSRQGSNQPQHF. The DNA of the CDR3 is TGTGCCAGCTCAAGACAGGGGAGCAATCAGCCCCAGCATTTT.

V usage is TRBV10-3 and J usage is TRBJ1-2; D is undetermined. Per the germline V gene, CDR1 is ENHRY and CDR2 is SYGVKD. V gave up 5 bases and J gave up 4 bases, with 11 bases separating them. The CDR3 runs 13 residues. The CDR3, as DNA: TGTGCCATCAGTAAGGTACAGACCTATGGCTACACCTTC. As protein: CAISKVQTYGYTF.

The J gene is TRBJ1-2, the V gene TRBV24-1; D unclear. Germline lookup yields CDR1 KGHDR and CDR2 SFDVKD. This CDR3 comprises 15 residues. The V end was cut by 6 bases, the J end by 0 bases, with 13 bases between. CDR3 DNA: TGTGCCACCAGTACCGCGGGTACAGCTAACTATGGCTACACCTTC. Protein: CATSTAGTANYGYTF.

This chain connects TRBV12-5 to TRBJ2-7; D is unclear. CDR1 and CDR2 from the germline V gene are LGHNT and FRNRAP. The CDR3 runs to 12 residues. The V end was cut by 3 bases, the J end by 3 bases, with 6 bases between. CDR3 protein: CASGFNSYEQYF. The CDR3 nucleotides read TGTGCTAGTGGTTTTAATAGCTACGAGCAGTACTTC. The variable domain in full, with the rest retrieved from reference TRBV12-5 and TRBJ2-7, is DARVTQTPRHKVTEMGQEVTMRCQPILGHNTVFWYRQTMMQGLELLAYFRNRAPLDDSGMPKDRFSAEMPDATLATLKIQPSEPRDSAVYFCASGFNSYEQYFGPGTRLTVT.

The rearrangement joins TRBV5-1 to TRBJ2-5; 7 bases map to TRBD1. CDR1 and CDR2 from the germline V gene are SGHRS and YFSETQ. CDR3 length equals 15 residues. V lost 1 base, J lost 2 bases, and 5 bases stayed unmatched. The CDR3 here is CASSLRDRGQETQYF. The CDR3 nucleotides are TGCGCCAGCAGCTTGCGGGACAGAGGGCAAGAGACCCAGTACTTC.

The CDR3 DNA is TGTGCCACCAGTGACGGACGGACGGTAAGGACTAGCGGAGTATACGAGCAGTACTTC. Protein product: CATSDGRTVRTSGVYEQYF. The rearrangement joins TRBV24-1 to TRBJ2-7; 10 bases are shared with TRBD2. Germline CDR1 KGHDR, CDR2 SFDVKD. V was pared by 4 bases and J by 4 bases, with 18 bases of the junction left unmatched. This CDR3 contains 19 residues.

The chain employs TRBV2 and TRBJ2-1, with a possible D match to TRBD2 (5 bases). Trimming took off 2 bases at V and 6 bases at J, with 11 bases between the two ends. The germline CDR1 and CDR2 sequences are SNHLY and FYNNEI. The CDR3 sequence is 14 residues long. This chain's CDR3 is CASSEMASINEQFF. In nucleotides, the CDR3 is TGTGCCAGCAGTGAAATGGCTAGCATCAATGAGCAGTTCTTC.

This clone was detected only once. DNA of the CDR3: TGTGCCAGCAGTACCGGGACATCCTTGGAGCAGTACTTC. This gives the protein CASSTGTSLEQYF. This chain joins TRBV6-5 and TRBJ2-7, with a possible D match to TRBD1 (6 bases). Trimming pared 5 bases from V and 7 bases from J, leaving 15 bases between. The CDR3 sequence is 13 residues long. Germline CDR1 is MNHEY and CDR2 is SVGAGI.

CDR3 in DNA: TGTGCCAGCGGGGGACAGGGGTCGGAAAAACATGGCTACACCTTC. Amino acids: CASGGQGSEKHGYTF. The chain recombines TRBV2 with TRBJ1-2; 10 bases map to TRBD1. In germline, CDR1 is SNHLY, CDR2 FYNNEI. The CDR3 loop spans 15 amino acids. V lost 8 bases and J lost 6; bases outside the gene matches: 12.

V gene TRBV5-5 combines with J gene TRBJ2-3, with 7 bases matching TRBD1. Trimming took 0 bases from V and 3 from J; bases not matched to a gene: 1. The germline V gene encodes CDR1 SGHKS and CDR2 YYEKEE (reference sequence). This CDR3 contains 14 residues. The CDR3 bases are TGTGCCAGCAGCTTGGACAGGGGAACAGATACGCAGTATTTT. It yields the protein CASSLDRGTDTQYF. Based on the CDR3 plus reference TRBV5-5 and TRBJ2-3, the full variable domain is DAGVTQSPTHLIKTRGQQVTLRCSPISGHKSVSWYQQVLGQGPQFIFQYYEKEERGRGNFPDRFSARQFPNYSSELNVNALLLGDSALYLCASSLDRGTDTQYFGPGTRLTVL.

The chain uses TRBV5-1 and TRBJ2-7; TRBD1 matches at 8 bases. V shed 0 bases and J 3 bases; nucleotides not matched to a gene: 5. The CDR3 extends over 15 amino acids. From germline, CDR1 is SGHRS and CDR2 YFSETQ. CDR3 bases: TGCGCCAGCAGCTTGGCCGGGACAGGACTCTACGAGCAGTACTTC. It translates to CASSLAGTGLYEQYF. The full variable domain, in which reference TRBV5-1 and TRBJ2-7 provide the parts outside the CDR3, is KAGVTQTPRYLIKTRGQQVTLSCSPISGHRSVSWYQQTPGQGLQFLFEYFSETQRNKGNFPGRFSGRQFSNSRSEMNVSTLELGDSALYLCASSLAGTGLYEQYFGPGTRLTVT.

The gene calls are TRBV7-9 and TRBJ1-2, with D perhaps TRBD1 (5 bases). V was trimmed by 1 base and J by 7 bases, leaving 13 bases between them. This CDR3 comprises 14 residues. Germline-derived CDR1 and CDR2 are SEHNR and FQNEAQ (reference sequence). The CDR3 reads CASSLGGRVGGYTF. The CDR3 nucleotides read TGTGCCAGCAGCTTAGGCGGCAGGGTGGGTGGCTACACCTTC.

This clone has a handful of counts. The rearrangement uses TRBV6-4 and TRBJ1-1; D is ambiguous. Trimming took 0 bases from V and 7 from J, leaving 9 bases between them. The germline V gene has CDR1 MRHNA and CDR2 SNTAGT. The length of the CDR3 is 13 residues. CDR3 amino acids: CASSDSEGIEAFF. CDR3 in DNA: TGTGCCAGCAGTGACTCTGAGGGAATTGAAGCTTTCTTT.

J is TRBJ1-1 and V is TRBV21-1. TRBV21-1 is a pseudogene locus. This CDR3 has 13 amino acids. The CDR3 nucleotides are TGTGCCAGCAGCATCCGGGGTTGCACTGAAGCTTTCTTT. Protein product: CASSIRGCTEAFF.

This clone showed up just once. V usage is TRBV6-5 and J usage is TRBJ1-2; 10 bases line up with TRBD1. V shed 2 bases and J 4 bases; nucleotides not matched to a gene: 4. Looked up from germline, CDR1 is MNHEY and CDR2 is SVGAGI. The CDR3 covers 15 residues. In nucleotides, the CDR3 is TGTGCCAGCAGTTACCCGGGACAGGGGTTCTATGGCTACACCTTC. The encoded protein is CASSYPGQGFYGYTF.

The J gene is TRBJ1-4, the V gene TRBV5-1; 10 positions agree with TRBD1. CDR1 is SGHRS and CDR2 is YFSETQ in the germline V gene. This CDR3 spans 16 amino acids. The V and J ends lost 2 bases and 8 bases, in that order; junction bases with no gene match: 9. The CDR3 region is CASSLETGGSGEKLFF. The CDR3 nucleotides read TGCGCCAGCAGCTTAGAGACAGGGGGCAGCGGGGAAAAACTGTTTTTT.

This clone has just one count. CDR3: CASSLSGRTDTQYF. Here the CDR3 DNA reads TGTGCCAGCAGCTTAAGTGGGAGGACAGATACGCAGTATTTT. This sequence joins TRBV7-3 and TRBJ2-3, with D possibly TRBD2 on 6 matching bases. The CDR3 totals 14 residues. The germline V and J ends were trimmed by 1 base and 3 bases, with 8 bases remaining between them. Germline assignment: CDR1 SGHTA and CDR2 FQGTGA.

The chain links TRBV7-8 to TRBJ2-7; TRBD1 aligns across 10 bases. This CDR3 has 16 residues. V shed 1 base, J shed 4 bases, and the junction held 7 bases outside the gene matches. CDR1 is SGHVS and CDR2 is FQNEAQ in the germline V gene. The CDR3 DNA reads TGTGCCAGCAGCTTAGGCCCCGGGACAGGGGTGTACGAGCAGTACTTC. This gives the protein CASSLGPGTGVYEQYF.

This chain links TRBV5-1 with TRBJ1-1, with a tentative D call TRBD1 (5 bases). Per germline, CDR1 SGHRS and CDR2 YFSETQ. Trimming shortened V by 2 bases and J by 3 bases, and 11 bases separated the two germline ends. The CDR3 has 14 residues. The CDR3 sequence: CASSFGREHTEAFF. CDR3 nucleotides: TGCGCCAGCAGCTTCGGCAGGGAACACACTGAAGCTTTCTTT.